These 21 T cell receptor beta chains were sequenced from one sample in a study of blood T cell repertoires in COVID-19. This table comes from immunoSEQ multiplex PCR, and its TCRdb copy is limited to in-frame clones, with some not included. The table lists roughly 380,000 clones, roughly 90% of them singletons, with 3.9% in the top ten. The sample taken for sequencing was peripheral blood. The receptors derive from a woman in her sixties or seventies with COVID-19, enrolled during active disease.

The chain has TRBV7-8 and TRBJ2-7; the match to TRBD1 covers 10 bases. This CDR3 is 14 amino acids long. The V and J ends lost 3 bases and 5 bases, in that order; junction bases with no gene match: 4. Germline loops: CDR1 SGHVS, CDR2 FQNEAQ. The CDR3 here is CASSFSGTGDEQYF. The CDR3 DNA reads as TGTGCCAGCAGCTTCTCCGGGACAGGGGACGAGCAGTACTTC.

This chain connects TRBV7-2 to TRBJ1-2, with D perhaps TRBD1 (5 bases). Trimming took off 5 bases at V and 4 bases at J, with 14 bases between the two ends. Germline V gives CDR1 SGHTA, CDR2 FQGNSA. The CDR3 length is 14 residues. Here the CDR3 DNA reads TGTGCCAGCAGCCGGCGGGGGTCAGGCTATGGCTACACCTTC. Translated, it gives CASSRRGSGYGYTF.

The chain uses TRBV28 and TRBJ1-5, with 7 bases aligning to TRBD1. After removal of 6 bases from V and 0 bases from J, the junction contained 8 bases not matched to a gene. Germline V lookup: CDR1 MDHEN, CDR2 SYDVKM. The CDR3 consists of 16 residues. DNA for the CDR3: TGTGCCAGCAGGCCGACAGGGTCTTATAGCAATCAGCCCCAGCATTTT. This encodes CASRPTGSYSNQPQHF.

This sequence joins TRBV28 and TRBJ1-6, with D perhaps TRBD1 (6 bases). The length of the CDR3 is 15 residues. Trimming stripped 3 bases from V and 7 bases from J, with 13 bases between. Germline values: CDR1 MDHEN, CDR2 SYDVKM. The CDR3 nucleotides read TGTGCCAGCAGTTTCCTACAGGGAACCAATTCACCCCTCCACTTT. It is translated as CASSFLQGTNSPLHF.

The rearrangement joins TRBV10-1 to TRBJ2-3; D possibly corresponds to TRBD1 (6 bases). This CDR3 has 16 residues. The germline V gene encodes CDR1 WNHNN and CDR2 SYGVQD (reference sequence). Trimming cost V 3 bases and J 0 bases, with 13 bases left between them. The CDR3: CASSDPGQFSTDTQYF. CDR3 DNA sequence: TGCGCCAGCAGTGATCCCGGACAGTTTAGCACAGATACGCAGTATTTT.

The chain recombines TRBV19 with TRBJ1-1; a possible D gene is TRBD1 (6 bases). CDR3 size: 13 residues. The germline V and J ends were trimmed by 6 bases and 2 bases, with 10 bases remaining between them. Germline values: CDR1 LNHDA, CDR2 SQIVND (reference sequence). The CDR3 loop is CASSAGVNTEAFF. The CDR3 region has the DNA TGTGCCAGTAGCGCAGGGGTTAACACTGAAGCTTTCTTT.

The V gene is TRBV12-3 or TRBV12-4, the J gene TRBJ1-2; 9 bases match TRBD1. V was pared by 6 bases and J by 8 bases, with 7 bases of the junction left unmatched. The CDR3 is 13 residues long. The CDR3 DNA sequence: TGTGCCAGCAGCTACAGGGGGCAGGGGGGCTACACCTTC. Its translation is CASSYRGQGGYTF.

The chain has TRBV18 and TRBJ2-5; TRBD2 is a possible D gene (6 bases). CDR3 length equals 13 residues. Germline loops: CDR1 KGHSH, CDR2 LQKENI. Trimming shortened V by 8 bases and J by 2 bases, and 12 bases separated the two germline ends. The CDR3 DNA reads TGTGCCAGCCTTCGGGGGAAGCAAGAGACCCAGTACTTC. Its translation: CASLRGKQETQYF. The full variable domain, in which reference TRBV18 and TRBJ2-5 provide the parts outside the CDR3, is NAGVMQNPRHLVRRRGQEARLRCSPMKGHSHVYWYRQLPEEGLKFMVYLQKENIIDESGMPKERFSAEFPKEGPSILRIQQVVRGDSAAYFCASLRGKQETQYFGPGTRLLVL.

This rearrangement joins TRBV24-1 to TRBJ1-1; no reliable D call. V gave up 3 bases and J gave up 2 bases, with 6 bases separating them. The germline V gene encodes CDR1 KGHDR and CDR2 SFDVKD. This CDR3 has 13 amino acids. CDR3 coding DNA: TGTGCCACCAGTGATGGAGATAACACTGAAGCTTTCTTT. Its protein product is CATSDGDNTEAFF.

This chain connects TRBV5-1 to TRBJ2-7, with 7 bases aligning to TRBD1. V was clipped by 1 base and J by 4 bases; unmatched bases: 5. Germline V gives CDR1 SGHRS, CDR2 YFSETQ. The CDR3 loop spans 14 amino acids. DNA of the CDR3: TGCGCCAGCAGCTTGCGAGGGGGCAGGTACGAGCAGTACTTC. It yields the protein CASSLRGGRYEQYF.

This chain links TRBV27 with TRBJ2-2; 11 bases agree with TRBD2. J was trimmed by 5 bases and V by 0 bases; bases with no gene match: 8. CDR3 length: 18 amino acids. Germline loops: CDR1 MNHEY, CDR2 SMNVEV (reference sequence). CDR3 nucleotides: TGTGCCAGCAGTTTATCGGTTCGGGGGACTAGCGGAACCGGGGAGCTGTTTTTT. This translates into CASSLSVRGTSGTGELFF.

The chain couples TRBV7-3 to TRBJ2-1; 8 bases fit TRBD2. V lost 5 bases, J lost 3 bases, and 6 bases stayed unmatched. The germline gives CDR1 SGHTA, CDR2 FQGTGA. The CDR3 extends over 15 amino acids. CDR3: CASSPGGGYYNEQFF. The CDR3 DNA reads TGTGCCAGCAGCCCCGGGGGGGGATACTACAATGAGCAGTTCTTC. The entire variable domain, with the rest obtained from reference TRBV7-3 and TRBJ2-1, is as follows: GAGVSQTPSNKVTEKGKYVELRCDPISGHTALYWYRQSLGQGPEFLIYFQGTGAADDSGLPNDRFFAVRPEGSVSTLKIQRTERGDSAVYLCASSPGGGYYNEQFFGPGTRLTVL.

The chain's CDR3 is CASSRSPFSPLHF. CDR3 sequence (DNA): TGTGCCAGCAGCCGGAGCCCATTTTCACCCCTCCACTTT. The J gene is TRBJ1-6, the V gene TRBV27; D uncertain. Germline-derived CDR1 and CDR2 are MNHEY and SMNVEV (reference sequence). There are 13 residues in the CDR3. V gave up 6 bases and J gave up 9 bases, with 12 bases separating them.

This chain connects TRBV11-3 to TRBJ2-7; 7 bases map to TRBD2. Trimming took 5 bases from V and 7 from J; bases not matched to a gene: 5. The V gene's germline CDR1 is SGHNT and CDR2 YENEEA. The CDR3 has 12 amino acids. The CDR3 sequence: CASSPGTTEQYF. As DNA, the CDR3 is TGTGCCAGCAGCCCCGGGACTACGGAGCAGTACTTC.

This clone occurred many times. The J gene is TRBJ1-2, the V gene TRBV4-1, with 11 bases identical to TRBD1. Germline CDR1 MGHRA, CDR2 YSYEKL. The CDR3 runs to 16 residues. V lost 2 bases and J lost 4; bases outside the gene matches: 6. The CDR3 bases are TGCGCCAGCAGCCAAACAAGGACAGGGGGCGGCTATGGCTACACCTTC. Protein product: CASSQTRTGGGYGYTF.

The gene calls are TRBV28 and TRBJ1-3, with 10 bases matching TRBD1. Germline loops: CDR1 MDHEN, CDR2 SYDVKM. The CDR3 is made up of 18 amino acids. The V gene end was trimmed by 6 bases and the J gene end by 8 bases; junction bases not matched to a gene: 19. CDR3 amino acids: CASRADRGLLGSDHTIYF. The CDR3 nucleotides are TGTGCCAGCAGAGCTGACAGGGGGCTACTCGGATCGGATCACACCATATATTTT.

V gene TRBV6-5 combines with J gene TRBJ2-3; possibly TRBD2 for D (6 bases). Germline V gives CDR1 MNHEY, CDR2 SVGAGI. The CDR3 is 12 amino acids. V lost 6 bases and J lost 4, with 8 bases in between. The CDR3 is CASRSGPDTQYF. CDR3 DNA: TGTGCCAGCAGAAGCGGGCCAGATACGCAGTATTTT.

As regards this clone: The sample holds other DNA sequences that translate to the same CDR3. V gene TRBV5-1 combines with J gene TRBJ1-3; 7 nucleotides align to TRBD1. The CDR3 is 15 amino acids. After removal of 0 bases from V and 4 bases from J, the junction contained 4 bases not matched to a gene. CDR1 is SGHRS and CDR2 is YFSETQ in the germline V gene. Here the CDR3 DNA reads TGCGCCAGCAGCTTGGAGGGGGCTCTAGGAAACACCATATATTTT. Protein product: CASSLEGALGNTIYF.

The chain joins TRBV20-1 to TRBJ1-1; a weak D match, TRBD1 (5 bases). This CDR3 contains 11 residues. Germline lookup yields CDR1 DFQATT and CDR2 SNEGSKA (reference sequence). Trimming stripped 5 bases from V and 6 bases from J, with 10 bases between. The CDR3 DNA sequence: TGCAGTGCTCCAGGGAGGGCTGAAGCTTTCTTT. The encoded protein is CSAPGRAEAFF.

This clone showed up just a few times. The chain is built from TRBV7-8 and TRBJ2-5; D is unclear. Germline CDR1 is SGHVS and CDR2 is FQNEAQ. V dropped 3 bases and J dropped 2 bases, with 10 bases sitting between them. This CDR3 is 14 amino acids long. CDR3 in DNA: TGTGCCAGCAGCTTCAGAGCGAATCAAGAGACCCAGTACTTC. This translates into CASSFRANQETQYF.

The chain links TRBV5-8 to TRBJ1-1; D call uncertain. From germline, CDR1 is SGHTS and CDR2 YDEGEE. CDR3 length equals 15 residues. V was trimmed by 5 bases and J by 0 bases, leaving 14 bases between them. For the CDR3, the DNA is TGTGCCAGCAGTAAGGTTTACAGCATGAACACTGAAGCTTTCTTT. Its translation: CASSKVYSMNTEAFF.